The 27 T cell receptor beta chains below come from one sample, sequenced in a study of pediatric ulcerative colitis. Rectal tissue came from one to two pinch biopsies taken at colonoscopy. The data were produced by immunoSEQ multiplex PCR, yet TCRdb's version contains in-frame clones alone and is incomplete. This table holds 30,000 to 35,000 clones, roughly three quarters found once. The sequencing input was gut tissue. These receptors were collected from a boy aged 10-17 years with mild ulcerative colitis.

The chain recombines TRBV18 with TRBJ2-7; a possible D gene is TRBD1 (6 bases). Per germline, CDR1 KGHSH and CDR2 LQKENI. Trimming shortened V by 8 bases and J by 7 bases, and 21 bases separated the two germline ends. There are 14 residues in the CDR3. Here the CDR3 reads CASTRDITQGEQYF. DNA of the CDR3: TGTGCCAGCACTCGGGACATAACTCAAGGGGAGCAGTACTTC.

This chain joins TRBV4-1 and TRBJ1-5; D is perhaps TRBD1 (6 bases). CDR3 length: 16 amino acids. Per germline, CDR1 MGHRA and CDR2 YSYEKL. With 1 base removed from V and 2 bases from J, the gap between germline ends came to 12 bases. The CDR3 loop is CASSQGWGAGNQPQHF. The CDR3 nucleotides read TGCGCCAGCAGCCAAGGCTGGGGGGCTGGCAATCAGCCCCAGCATTTT.

The CDR3 sequence: CASSQSGTSDYEQYF. The CDR3 DNA follows: TGTGCCAGTAGTCAGTCCGGGACTAGCGACTACGAGCAGTACTTC. The V call is TRBV19, the J call TRBJ2-7; 10 nucleotides agree with TRBD2. CDR3 length: 15 amino acids. CDR1 is LNHDA, CDR2 SQIVND, per germline (reference sequence). With V trimmed by 5 bases and J by 3 bases, 7 bases remained unmatched. Based on the CDR3 plus reference TRBV19 and TRBJ2-7, the full variable domain is DGGITQSPKYLFRKEGQNVTLSCEQNLNHDAMYWYRQDPGQGLRLIYYSQIVNDFQKGDIAEGYSVSREKKESFPLTVTSAQKNPTAFYLCASSQSGTSDYEQYFGPGTRLTVT.

In its sample, this clone was seen a few times. The gene calls are TRBV4-1 and TRBJ1-2; a weak D match, TRBD1 (5 bases). Germline V gene data show CDR1 as MGHRA and CDR2 as YSYEKL. V lost 2 bases, J lost 6 bases, and 13 bases lay in between. The CDR3 sequence is 14 residues long. Here the CDR3 DNA reads TGCGCCAGCAGCCAATCCAGGGCGTCGGATGGCTACACCTTC. Its translation: CASSQSRASDGYTF.

The rearrangement uses TRBV6-5 and TRBJ2-3; 9 nucleotides line up with TRBD2. Germline CDR1 MNHEY, CDR2 SVGAGI. After removal of 0 bases from V and 8 bases from J, the junction contained 9 bases not matched to a gene. The CDR3 covers 16 residues. The CDR3 coding sequence is TGTGCCAGCAGTTACTCGAAGCGGGAGGCCCTTGGTACGCAGTATTTT. It encodes CASSYSKREALGTQYF.

The rearrangement joins TRBV6-5 to TRBJ1-1; possible D gene TRBD1, 6 bases. Trimming removed 7 bases from V and 3 bases from J, with 18 bases in between. CDR1 is MNHEY and CDR2 is SVGAGI in the germline V gene. There are 15 residues in the CDR3. The CDR3: CASINGGGGDTEAFF. CDR3 DNA sequence: TGTGCCAGCATCAACGGCGGGGGCGGTGACACTGAAGCTTTCTTT.

V usage is TRBV19 and J usage is TRBJ1-3; TRBD1 matches at 7 bases. Germline V gene data show CDR1 as LNHDA and CDR2 as SQIVND (reference sequence). V dropped 0 bases and J dropped 4; count of bases not matched to a gene: 9. The CDR3 has 17 residues. CDR3 in DNA: TGTGCCAGTAGTATAGACCCCTGGACAGGTGGAGGAAACACCATATATTTT. Amino acid sequence: CASSIDPWTGGGNTIYF.

The chain has TRBV13 and TRBJ1-1; no reliable D call. CDR1 and CDR2 (germline): PRHDT, FYEKMQ (reference sequence). The CDR3 extends over 12 amino acids. Trimming stripped 5 bases from V and 3 bases from J, with 7 bases between. For the CDR3, the DNA is TGTGCCAGCAGCGCCGGGGACACTGAAGCTTTCTTT. As protein: CASSAGDTEAFF.

This chain joins TRBV7-2 and TRBJ2-5; D call uncertain. CDR1 is SGHTA and CDR2 is FQGNSA in the germline V gene. The V end was cut by 6 bases, the J end by 4 bases, with 9 bases between. The CDR3 has 12 amino acids. For the CDR3, the DNA is TGTGCCAGCAGTCCAGTCCGAGAGACCCAGTACTTC. Translating it yields CASSPVRETQYF.

The chain couples TRBV5-1 to TRBJ1-1; TRBD1 might be the D (5 bases). The V and J ends lost 1 base and 4 bases respectively, with 11 bases between them. Germline loops: CDR1 SGHRS, CDR2 YFSETQ. CDR3 length equals 14 residues. The CDR3 reads CASSLWGRATEAFF. The DNA for the CDR3 is TGCGCCAGCAGCTTGTGGGGGAGGGCCACTGAAGCTTTCTTT.

This clone was counted between two and nine times. The chain uses TRBV11-2 and TRBJ2-3; D not certain. The germline V and J ends were trimmed by 3 bases and 2 bases, with 6 bases remaining between them. In germline, CDR1 is SGHAT, CDR2 FQNNGV. The CDR3 has 13 residues. DNA of the CDR3: TGTGCCAGCAGCTTTCAGGTCACAGATACGCAGTATTTT. This codes for CASSFQVTDTQYF.

This sequence joins TRBV21-1 and TRBJ1-1; the table's D call, TRBD1, has no DNA check behind it. TRBV21-1 is a pseudogene. CDR3 length: 19 residues. DNA of the CDR3: TGTGCCAGCAGCAAAGGAGGGCAATACAGGGTCCTCATGAACACTGAAGCTTTCTTT. This sequence encodes CASSKGGQYRVLMNTEAFF.

In the case of this clone: The germline gene is not matched at one end of the junction; a read error may be the cause. The chain links TRBV2 to TRBJ2-1; tentative D call: TRBD2 (6 bases). CDR3 size: 12 residues. CDR1 and CDR2 (germline): SNHLY, FYNNEI. CDR3 loop: CASSEVEGAGIF. CDR3 nucleotide sequence: TGTGCCAGCAGTGAAGTGGAGGGTGCGGGGATCTTC.

V and J are TRBV18 and TRBJ1-2; D unclear. The CDR3 loop spans 13 amino acids. Trimming removed 3 bases at V and 0 bases at J, with 5 bases between. The germline V gene encodes CDR1 KGHSH and CDR2 LQKENI. Here the CDR3 DNA reads TGTGCCAGCTCACCCGACGCTAACTATGGCTACACCTTC. This encodes CASSPDANYGYTF.

This sequence joins TRBV29-1 and TRBJ2-7; D is tentatively TRBD1 or TRBD2 (6 bases each). Germline V gene lookup returns CDR1 SQVTM and CDR2 ANQGSEA. The ends were cut back, 7 bases at V and 2 bases at J, with 15 bases in the middle. This CDR3 has 13 residues. CDR3 region: CSALGGFPYEQYF. The CDR3 DNA is TGCAGCGCCCTCGGGGGCTTTCCCTACGAGCAGTACTTC.

The chain carries TRBV5-4 and TRBJ2-6; D possibly corresponds to TRBD1 (5 bases). The CDR3 contains 15 residues. V lost 0 bases and J 2 bases, leaving 6 bases between the germline ends. CDR1 SGHNT and CDR2 YYREEE come from the germline V gene (reference sequence). The CDR3 loop is CASSLAGTGANVLTF. DNA of the CDR3: TGTGCCAGCAGCTTGGCAGGGACTGGGGCCAACGTCCTGACTTTC.

The rearrangement uses TRBV7-9 and TRBJ2-7; D ambiguous. The germline gives CDR1 SEHNR, CDR2 FQNEAQ (reference sequence). V was pared by 5 bases and J by 8 bases, with 13 bases between. The CDR3 is 12 amino acids. CDR3 sequence reads: CASSAGGFKQYF. The CDR3 DNA reads as TGTGCCAGCAGCGCTGGTGGGTTCAAGCAGTACTTC.

The chain combines TRBV9 with TRBJ1-1; TRBD1 might be the D (6 bases). Germline CDR1 reads SGDLS; CDR2 reads YYNGEE. Trimming took off 3 bases at V and 5 bases at J, with 14 bases between the two ends. CDR3 length equals 14 residues. In nucleotides, the CDR3 is TGTGCCAGCAGCGGACGATACAGGGTAACTGAAGCTTTCTTT. Amino acid sequence: CASSGRYRVTEAFF.

Only a few counts were recorded for this clone. This chain joins TRBV19 and TRBJ1-2; TRBD1 matches at 7 bases. This CDR3 is built from 16 residues. Unmatched junction bases numbered 18, after V lost 7 bases and J lost 7 bases. Germline CDR1 is LNHDA and CDR2 is SQIVND (reference sequence). Here the CDR3 reads CASTLGDSLYGGGYTF. For the CDR3, the DNA is TGTGCCAGTACCTTGGGGGACAGTCTTTATGGTGGTGGCTACACCTTC.

The chain has TRBV5-1 and TRBJ1-4, with D perhaps TRBD1 (6 bases). V was pared by 3 bases and J by 5 bases, with 14 bases between. The CDR3 consists of 15 residues. Germline V gives CDR1 SGHRS, CDR2 YFSETQ. CDR3 in DNA: TGCGCCAGCAGCTCTGGACAGTCACCAAATGAAAAACTGTTTTTT. Its protein product is CASSSGQSPNEKLFF.

In its sample, this clone was seen a few times. The chain has TRBV5-8 and TRBJ1-5; D unresolved. Trimming stripped 2 bases from V and 6 bases from J, with 12 bases between. Germline values: CDR1 SGHTS, CDR2 YDEGEE. The CDR3 is 14 amino acids. The CDR3 region is CASSFRTLFQPQHF. The DNA for the CDR3 is TGTGCCAGCAGCTTCCGGACGTTATTTCAGCCCCAGCATTTT.

The chain employs TRBV11-2 and TRBJ2-3; no reliable D call. Trimming cost V 5 bases and J 2 bases, with 26 bases left between them. CDR1 is SGHAT, CDR2 FQNNGV, per germline. CDR3 length equals 19 residues. CDR3 bases: TGTGCCAGCAGCCCTAGGCGGTCGGCCCTTATATTTATCACAGATACGCAGTATTTT. Residues: CASSPRRSALIFITDTQYF.

The gene calls are TRBV19 and TRBJ1-3; TRBD1 agrees at 7 bases. Germline V gene data show CDR1 as LNHDA and CDR2 as SQIVND (reference sequence). The CDR3 runs to 14 residues. Trimming removed 7 bases from V and 4 bases from J; junction bases left unmatched: 7. In DNA form, the CDR3 reads TGTGCCAGTACCAACAGGGGATCCGGAAACACCATATATTTT. Its translation is CASTNRGSGNTIYF.

J is TRBJ1-1 and V is TRBV30, with D possibly being TRBD1 (5 bases). This CDR3 has 12 residues. Germline V lookup: CDR1 GTSNPN, CDR2 SVGIG (reference sequence). V lost 3 bases and J lost 10, with 15 bases in between. The CDR3 is CAWRRTGGAAFF. The CDR3 coding sequence is TGTGCCTGGAGGAGAACAGGAGGTGCAGCTTTCTTT.

The chain recombines TRBV10-1 with TRBJ2-2, with D tentatively TRBD1 (5 bases). V was shortened by 2 bases and J by 0 bases, with 10 bases between the two germline ends. Per the germline V gene, CDR1 is WNHNN and CDR2 is SYGVQD (reference sequence). The CDR3 consists of 16 residues. This CDR3 is CASSETGPPNTGELFF. In DNA, the CDR3 is TGCGCCAGCAGTGAGACAGGACCTCCGAACACCGGGGAGCTGTTTTTT.

V and J are TRBV10-1 and TRBJ2-3, with 8 bases matching TRBD2. Germline V gives CDR1 WNHNN, CDR2 SYGVQD (reference sequence). The ends lost 6 bases at V and 5 bases at J; junction bases unmatched: 7. The CDR3 totals 14 residues. The CDR3 protein is CASRPGLGGDTQYF. The CDR3 coding sequence is TGCGCCAGCAGGCCGGGACTAGGAGGAGATACGCAGTATTTT.

This clone was seen once. V and J are TRBV7-2 and TRBJ2-1; D may be TRBD2 (6 bases). The germline V gene encodes CDR1 SGHTA and CDR2 FQGNSA. CDR3 length: 14 amino acids. V lost 6 bases, J lost 1 base, and 10 bases lay in between. This chain's CDR3 is CASRLRGSYNEQFF. The CDR3 DNA sequence: TGTGCCAGCAGACTACGGGGGTCCTACAATGAGCAGTTCTTC. Together with reference TRBV7-2 and TRBJ2-1, the CDR3 gives the full variable domain: GAGVSQSPSNKVTEKGKDVELRCDPISGHTALYWYRQSLGQGLEFLIYFQGNSAPDKSGLPSDRFSAERTGGSVSTLTIQRTQQEDSAVYLCASRLRGSYNEQFFGPGTRLTVL.